This T cell receptor (beta chain) was sequenced in a study of T cell responses to AZD1222 COVID-19 vaccine. To note about this clone: As yet, its antigen is unknown. This same CDR3 is encoded by further DNA sequences in the sample.

With V trimmed by 0 bases and J by 1 base, 1 base remained unmatched. The CDR3 length is 14 residues. CDR1 and CDR2 from the germline V gene are GTSNPN and SVGIG (reference sequence). The data were produced by immunoSEQ multiplex PCR, yet TCRdb's version contains in-frame clones alone and is incomplete. The sample holds 95,000 to 130,000 clones, 92% seen once. Study-wide results and limits: The CD4 TCRs associated with vaccination extended across spike and predominated at 160-218 and 743-854.

The starting material was peripheral blood, obtained 28 days after the second AZD1222 dose. The chain employs TRBV30 and TRBJ1-1; 8 nucleotides agree with TRBD1. The receptor was derived from an adult who received the AZD1222 COVID-19 vaccine. CDR3 sequence (DNA): TGTGCCTGGAGTGTAGGACAGGGGAACACTGAAGCTTTCTTT. It yields the protein CAWSVGQGNTEAFF.